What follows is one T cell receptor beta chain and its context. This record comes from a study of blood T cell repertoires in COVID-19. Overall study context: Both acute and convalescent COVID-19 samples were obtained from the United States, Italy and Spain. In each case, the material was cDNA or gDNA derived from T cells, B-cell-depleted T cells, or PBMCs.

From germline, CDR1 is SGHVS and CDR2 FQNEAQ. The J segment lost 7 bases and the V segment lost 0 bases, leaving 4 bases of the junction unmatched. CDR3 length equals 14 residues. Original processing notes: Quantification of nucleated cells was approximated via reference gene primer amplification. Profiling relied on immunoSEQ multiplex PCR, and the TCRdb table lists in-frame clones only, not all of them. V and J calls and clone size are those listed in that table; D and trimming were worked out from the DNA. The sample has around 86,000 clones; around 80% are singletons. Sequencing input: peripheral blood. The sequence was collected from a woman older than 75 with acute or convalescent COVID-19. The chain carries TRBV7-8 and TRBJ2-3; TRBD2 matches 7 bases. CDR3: CASSLAVTSNTQYF. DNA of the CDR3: TGTGCCAGCAGCTTAGCCGTGACTAGCAATACGCAGTATTTT.